This TCR beta chain was identified in a study of Ad26.COV2.S vaccination and SARS-CoV-2 variants. Study-wide background: The authors gave Ad26.COV2.S intramuscularly, either once or twice 56 days apart. Study-wide points: Higher spike-specific TCR breadth was found in vaccine recipients than in placebo recipients.

Note on this clone: Its antigen is still unknown.

Profiling relied on immunoSEQ multiplex PCR, and the TCRdb table lists in-frame clones only, not all of them. The table shows a few hundred thousand clones, with 85% to 90% occurring only once. Treatment: around 19 received Ad26.COV2.S at low or high dose, single or two shots; several received placebo; per-sample allocation not given. After the first vaccine or placebo injection, samples were drawn on day 63. The CDR3 is 14 residues long. Germline CDR1 reads SGHRS; CDR2 reads YFSETQ. V was trimmed by 7 bases and J by 0 bases, leaving 12 bases between them. The chain couples TRBV5-1 to TRBJ2-3; D possibly matches TRBD1 or TRBD2 (5 bases each). Sequences were derived from peripheral blood, sampled in a trial of Ad26.COV2.S vaccine versus placebo. The TCR originated in a person aged 18-65 years who received the Ad26.COV2.S COVID-19 vaccine or a placebo. The CDR3 sequence: CASRRDHSTDTQYF. For the CDR3, the DNA is TGCGCCAGCCGCCGGGACCACAGCACAGATACGCAGTATTTT. Full variable domain (missing parts from reference TRBV5-1 and TRBJ2-3): KAGVTQTPRYLIKTRGQQVTLSCSPISGHRSVSWYQQTPGQGLQFLFEYFSETQRNKGNFPGRFSGRQFSNSRSEMNVSTLELGDSALYLCASRRDHSTDTQYFGPGTRLTVL.